The clone carrying this TCR beta chain was counted ten times or more. Its antigen is as yet unknown. The sample is drawn from a study of CD8+CD57+ T cells in acquired aplastic anemia. Study-wide findings and caveats: Overlap between patients and controls comprised 25 to 30 CD8+ CDR3 sequences.

Genomic DNA constituted the template upon which TCR beta VDJ and CDR3 profiling was performed. One entry per CDR3 protein, called by TCRdb with MiXCR from the reads. In the table there are under 350,000 distinct CDR3 sequences, 56% of which are singletons. Germline V gene sequence: CDR1 SNHLY, CDR2 FYNNEI. The CDR3 sequence is 13 residues long. Trimming pared 6 bases from V and 7 bases from J, leaving 10 bases between. The sample consisted of sorted CD4+, CD8+, or CD8+CD57+ T cells (not recorded which) from PBMCs. This TCR came from a human donor with severe aplastic anemia or a healthy control (not recorded which). The V call is TRBV2, the J call TRBJ1-6, with D unclear. Here the CDR3 DNA reads TGTGCCAGCAGAAAGGGAGGGAATTCACCCCTCCACTTT. It codes for CASRKGGNSPLHF. Drawing the rest from reference TRBV2 and TRBJ1-6, the complete variable domain is EPEVTQTPSHQVTQMGQEVILRCVPISNHLYFYWYRQILGQKVEFLVSFYNNEISEKSEIFDDQFSVERPDGSNFTLKIRSTKLEDSAMYFCASRKGGNSPLHFGNGTRLTVT.